Listed below are T cell receptor beta chains from one sample, sequenced in a study of T cells expressing NK-cell markers. After re-calling the 5' RACE reads, TCRdb lists one entry per CDR3 protein, DNA absent. The sample data list about 460,000 distinct CDR3 sequences. Source material: blood T cells: a sorted CD56 or NKG2C T cell subset, CD4+ or CD8+ T cells, or bulk PBMC T cells (not recorded which). The receptor source for this set is a woman between 45 and 60 years old in good health. Both conserved end residues are part of each CDR3.

j_call v_call cdr3_aa
TRBJ2-3 TRBV24-1 CATSVPISDYTDTQYF
TRBJ1-2 TRBV5-5 CASRNRDRGPINYGYTF
TRBJ2-7 TRBV7-7 CASSWATDREQYF
TRBJ2-3 TRBV20-1 CSATYTGTSTDTQYF
TRBJ1-5 TRBV12-3/TRBV12-4 CASSLEIGSDQPQHF
TRBJ2-3 TRBV7-6 CASSLASGSESDTQYF
TRBJ2-7 TRBV19 CASSMALAGSEQYF
TRBJ2-5 TRBV5-1 CASSLAGLAGAGETQYF
TRBJ1-1 TRBV15 CATSSAGGGNTEAFF
TRBJ2-2 TRBV5-1 CASSLGKGGHTGELFF
TRBJ2-5 TRBV27 CASRGLDSAETQYF
TRBJ1-2 TRBV27 CASSPLDRELLLRNYGYTF
TRBJ2-3 TRBV4-1 CASSVLPPPGADTQYF
TRBJ2-3 TRBV7-9 CASSLGRTSGSGTDTQYF
TRBJ1-5 TRBV6-5 CASSRAPSNQPQHF
TRBJ2-5 TRBV27 CASSPDRLAGVLEQETQYF
TRBJ2-1 TRBV9 CASSDSQGGEQFF
TRBJ2-7 TRBV5-1 CASSLSTGIEQYF
TRBJ2-1 TRBV7-9 CASSPHLSGLAGVGNEQFF
TRBJ1-5 TRBV29-1 CSVRSGGNQPQHF
TRBJ2-5 TRBV20-1 CSARDLGSQETQYF
TRBJ2-7 TRBV20-1 CSASFLAGSVEQYF
TRBJ2-7 TRBV29-1 CSVAEGTYEQYF
TRBJ2-1 TRBV20-1 CSARADVRETRLNEQFF
TRBJ1-5 TRBV5-1 CASSSEWNQPQHF
TRBJ2-7 TRBV5-1 CASSLAVGEQYF
TRBJ1-1 TRBV27 CAPAGGRVRAFF
TRBJ1-4 TRBV7-9 CASSPPATNEKLFF
TRBJ2-7 TRBV20-1 CSASKPFQSYEQYF
TRBJ2-5 TRBV20-1 CSARLAGTATQYF
TRBJ2-1 TRBV5-1 CASSGSTLAGSEQFF
TRBJ2-1 TRBV3-1 CASSQARAGQGLNEQFF
TRBJ2-1 TRBV7-7 CASSPGEVWYNEQFF
TRBJ2-1 TRBV7-9 CASSSHRGRQKNEQFF
TRBJ2-1 TRBV5-8 CASSLRNYPNEQFF
TRBJ2-2 TRBV11-3 CASSSRQGAGELFF
TRBJ2-5 TRBV7-8 CASSLGRGKETQYF